One and the same sample provided the 18 T cell receptor beta chains below, sequenced in a study of vaccination and CD4 T cells after COVID-19. Time point in this sample: late sampling 161 to 241 days after vaccination in three convalescent patients. Indicated treatment: approximately nine-day PBMC culture with coronavirus spike peptide pools or control peptides (ViraFEST assay). Researchers used the Oncomine TCR Beta short-read assay to sequence DNA from cultured CD4+ T cells. From the PCR reads, TCRdb called clonotypes with MiXCR, one entry per CDR3 protein. The sample includes about 20,000 distinct CDR3 sequences, 30% to 45% of them seen just once. For these TCRs, the target antigens are not known. Source: CD4+ T cells from blood, cultured in vitro, taken about 7 months after SARS-CoV-2 vaccination. All receptors come from a human donor who had recovered from COVID-19.

The sample holds a few counts of this clonotype. Germline is not matched at one junction end, which may reflect a read error. This sequence joins TRBV20-1 and TRBJ2-3; TRBD2 agrees at 8 bases. The length of the CDR3 is 15 residues. CDR1 is DFQATT and CDR2 is SNEGSKA in the germline V gene (reference sequence). In DNA form, the CDR3 reads TGCAGTGCCAGAGCGGGAGTCGTTTTGGCAGATACGCAGTATTTT. Amino acid sequence: CSARAGVVLADTQYF.

In its sample, this clonotype was seen a few times. This chain joins TRBV24-1 and TRBJ2-5; TRBD1 is a possible D gene (6 bases). The CDR3 extends over 14 amino acids. Germline CDR1 is KGHDR and CDR2 is SFDVKD. V was clipped by 4 bases and J by 5 bases, with 13 bases between them. CDR3: CATSESTGSETQYF. In DNA, the CDR3 is TGTGCCACCAGTGAGTCAACAGGGTCGGAGACCCAGTACTTC.

V and J are TRBV5-4 and TRBJ2-3; the D is unclear. CDR1 and CDR2 from the germline V gene are SGHNT and YYREEE (reference sequence). V lost 0 bases and J lost 4, with 9 bases in between. The CDR3 loop spans 14 amino acids. DNA for the CDR3: TGTGCCAGCAGCTTGGGTCCCGAGGCAGATACGCAGTATTTT. Amino acid sequence: CASSLGPEADTQYF.

The chain employs TRBV7-7 and TRBJ2-1; D is tentatively TRBD1 or TRBD2 (5 bases each). The V end lost 4 bases, the J end lost 5 bases, and 9 bases lay between the germline ends. CDR1 SSHAT and CDR2 FNYEAQ come from the germline V gene (reference sequence). CDR3 length: 13 amino acids. CDR3 residues: CASSSGTNNEQFF. The DNA for the CDR3 is TGTGCCAGCAGCTCCGGGACCAACAATGAGCAGTTCTTC.

The genes are TRBV4-1 and TRBJ2-2; D is ambiguous. Germline V gene lookup returns CDR1 MGHRA and CDR2 YSYEKL. Between the trimmed V and J ends, which lost 3 bases and 4 bases, there was a span of 9 bases. There are 14 residues in the CDR3. The CDR3 protein is CASSHLRGTGELFF. The CDR3 DNA follows: TGCGCCAGCAGCCACCTACGTGGCACCGGGGAGCTGTTTTTT.

The chain combines TRBV6-2 or TRBV6-3 with TRBJ2-7; 8 nucleotides align to TRBD2. Germline V gene lookup returns CDR1 MNHEY and CDR2 SVGEGT. After removal of 8 bases from V and 6 bases from J, the junction contained 21 bases not matched to a gene. The CDR3 is made up of 17 amino acids. CDR3 sequence: CASRRLALSLTPAEQYF. The CDR3 DNA follows: TGTGCCAGCCGTAGACTAGCGTTAAGCCTTACCCCTGCCGAGCAGTACTTC.

The chain employs TRBV5-1 and TRBJ2-7, with 9 bases fitting TRBD1. V dropped 8 bases and J dropped 5; count of bases not matched to a gene: 8. The CDR3 runs 13 residues. Germline V gives CDR1 SGHRS, CDR2 YFSETQ. DNA of the CDR3: TGCGCCAGTTCCTCACAGGGGGCCCACGAGCAGTACTTC. Its protein product is CASSSQGAHEQYF. Filled out from reference TRBV5-1 and TRBJ2-7, the complete variable domain reads KAGVTQTPRYLIKTRGQQVTLSCSPISGHRSVSWYQQTPGQGLQFLFEYFSETQRNKGNFPGRFSGRQFSNSRSEMNVSTLELGDSALYLCASSSQGAHEQYFGPGTRLTVT.

This clonotype was detected only a few times. This chain uses TRBV6-1 with TRBJ2-2; 8 bases agree with TRBD2. The V gene end was trimmed by 6 bases and the J gene end by 7 bases; junction bases not matched to a gene: 16. Germline lookup yields CDR1 MNHNS and CDR2 SASEGT. The CDR3 totals 17 residues. The CDR3 DNA sequence: TGTGCCAGCAGGCGTTGGAAAGCGGGAGTATTAGGCGGGGAGCTGTTTTTT. Encoded protein: CASRRWKAGVLGGELFF.

CDR3 loop: CASSLDGDNSQPLHF. As DNA, the CDR3 is TGTGCCAGCAGTTTGGATGGGGACAATAGTCAACCCCTCCACTTT. The chain joins TRBV27 to TRBJ1-6; D might be TRBD1 (6 bases). This CDR3 has 15 residues. Germline values: CDR1 MNHEY, CDR2 SMNVEV (reference sequence). Trimming removed 3 bases at V and 12 bases at J, with 18 bases between.

The rearrangement uses TRBV28 and TRBJ2-3; D might be TRBD1 (6 bases). The CDR3 consists of 15 residues. V dropped 3 bases and J dropped 11 bases, with 21 bases sitting between them. Germline CDR1 and CDR2: MDHEN and SYDVKM. This chain's CDR3 is CASSFGQLEGRGQYF. In DNA, the CDR3 is TGTGCCAGCAGTTTCGGGCAGCTCGAGGGCAGGGGGCAGTATTTT.

The chain joins TRBV24-1 to TRBJ2-3, with D possibly matching TRBD2 (6 bases). Trimming stripped 1 base from V and 6 bases from J, with 16 bases between. This CDR3 is 16 amino acids long. Looked up from germline, CDR1 is KGHDR and CDR2 is SFDVKD. CDR3 sequence reads: CATSDFGAGTGDTQYF. Here the CDR3 DNA reads TGTGCCACCAGTGATTTTGGGGCGGGGACGGGCGATACGCAGTATTTT.

This sequence joins TRBV19 and TRBJ2-7; 10 nucleotides match TRBD1. The germline V gene has CDR1 LNHDA and CDR2 SQIVND (reference sequence). This CDR3 contains 16 residues. With V trimmed by 5 bases and J by 7 bases, 14 bases remained unmatched. CDR3 sequence reads: CASSAQNRDRGNEQYF. CDR3 DNA sequence: TGTGCCAGTAGTGCTCAGAACCGGGACAGGGGCAATGAGCAGTACTTC.

V gene TRBV20-1 combines with J gene TRBJ2-3; D not resolved. The CDR3 is 14 residues long. The V gene's germline CDR1 is DFQATT and CDR2 SNEGSKA (reference sequence). V lost 4 bases and J lost 5, with 16 bases in between. The DNA for the CDR3 is TGCAGTGCTAAATTAGCAAACGCCCTAGATACGCAGTATTTT. It codes for CSAKLANALDTQYF.

CDR3 sequence reads: CASNTRGGIRDEQFF. CDR3 bases: TGTGCCAGTAACACACGGGGAGGTATACGCGATGAGCAGTTCTTC. This chain links TRBV19 with TRBJ2-1; the D gene is possibly TRBD2 (6 bases). This CDR3 contains 15 residues. The V end lost 7 bases, the J end lost 8 bases, and 21 bases lay between the germline ends. The germline V gene encodes CDR1 LNHDA and CDR2 SQIVND (reference sequence). Variable domain in full (rest from reference TRBV19 and TRBJ2-1): DGGITQSPKYLFRKEGQNVTLSCEQNLNHDAMYWYRQDPGQGLRLIYYSQIVNDFQKGDIAEGYSVSREKKESFPLTVTSAQKNPTAFYLCASNTRGGIRDEQFFGPGTRLTVL.

The J gene is TRBJ1-6, the V gene TRBV5-1; tentative D call: TRBD1 (6 bases). The V gene's germline CDR1 is SGHRS and CDR2 YFSETQ. Trimming removed 0 bases from V and 7 bases from J, with 8 bases in between. This CDR3 is built from 14 residues. The CDR3 sequence is CASSLGGGNSPLHF. The CDR3 DNA follows: TGCGCCAGCAGCTTGGGAGGGGGAAATTCACCCCTCCACTTT.

The V and J genes are TRBV20-1 and TRBJ2-3; D gene ambiguous. The CDR3 totals 13 residues. CDR1 DFQATT and CDR2 SNEGSKA come from the germline V gene (reference sequence). Trimming shortened V by 2 bases and J by 10 bases, and 16 bases separated the two germline ends. The CDR3 protein is CSARPEVRIAQYF. Written as DNA, the CDR3 is TGCAGTGCTAGACCCGAAGTCCGGATCGCGCAGTATTTT.

The sample holds a few counts of this clonotype. The chain employs TRBV28 and TRBJ1-1; unclear D gene. Germline V gene data show CDR1 as MDHEN and CDR2 as SYDVKM. This CDR3 has 16 residues. V lost 6 bases, J lost 0 bases, and 17 bases lay in between. The CDR3 reads CASRSGVGWMNTEAFF. In DNA, the CDR3 is TGTGCCAGCAGGTCTGGTGTGGGATGGATGAACACTGAAGCTTTCTTT. Supplemented by reference TRBV28 and TRBJ1-1, the full variable domain reads DVKVTQSSRYLVKRTGEKVFLECVQDMDHENMFWYRQDPGLGLRLIYFSYDVKMKEKGDIPEGYSVSREKKERFSLILESASTNQTSMYLCASRSGVGWMNTEAFFGQGTRLTVV.

The chain couples TRBV20-1 to TRBJ1-1; the D is unclear. The CDR3 has 14 residues. The germline gives CDR1 DFQATT, CDR2 SNEGSKA (reference sequence). Trimming shortened V by 3 bases and J by 3 bases, and 14 bases separated the two germline ends. The CDR3, as DNA: TGCAGTGCTAGGGATTGGTTCGAGGACACTGAAGCTTTCTTT. Protein sequence: CSARDWFEDTEAFF.